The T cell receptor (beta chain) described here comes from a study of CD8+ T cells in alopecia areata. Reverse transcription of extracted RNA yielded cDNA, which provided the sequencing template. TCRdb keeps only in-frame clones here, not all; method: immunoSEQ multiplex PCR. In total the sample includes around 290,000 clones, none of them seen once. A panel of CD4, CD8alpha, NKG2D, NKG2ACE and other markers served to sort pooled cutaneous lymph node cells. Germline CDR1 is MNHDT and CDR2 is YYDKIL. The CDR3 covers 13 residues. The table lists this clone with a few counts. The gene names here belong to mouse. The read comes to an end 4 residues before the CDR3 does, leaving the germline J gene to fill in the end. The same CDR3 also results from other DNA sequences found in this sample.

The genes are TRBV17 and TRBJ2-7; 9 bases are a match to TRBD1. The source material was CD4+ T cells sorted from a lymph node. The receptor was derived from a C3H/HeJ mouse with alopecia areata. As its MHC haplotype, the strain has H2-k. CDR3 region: CASSRGQGDEQYF. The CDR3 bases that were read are TGTGCTAGCAGTAGGGGACAGGGAGAT.